What follows are 7 T cell receptor beta chains derived from one specimen sequenced in a study of blood T cell repertoires in COVID-19. Profiling relied on immunoSEQ multiplex PCR, and the TCRdb table lists in-frame clones only, not all of them. The profile covers approximately 130,000 clones, with around nine tenths appearing a single time and roughly 1.4% taken by the ten largest. The sequencing input was peripheral blood. These receptors all come from a human donor in a cohort sampled during active COVID-19.

The chain carries TRBV28 and TRBJ1-1; D unresolved. The CDR3 has 11 residues. The germline V gene encodes CDR1 MDHEN and CDR2 SYDVKM. V lost 3 bases and J 8 bases, leaving 7 bases between the germline ends. CDR3 DNA sequence: TGTGCCAGCAGTTTGAGGGCAGAAGCTTTCTTT. Translated: CASSLRAEAFF. Full variable domain (rest looked up from reference TRBV28 and TRBJ1-1): DVKVTQSSRYLVKRTGEKVFLECVQDMDHENMFWYRQDPGLGLRLIYFSYDVKMKEKGDIPEGYSVSREKKERFSLILESASTNQTSMYLCASSLRAEAFFGQGTRLTVV.

The chain combines TRBV6-5 with TRBJ1-2; TRBD1 matches at 8 bases. CDR1 and CDR2 (germline): MNHEY, SVGAGI. J gave up 5 bases and V 4 bases, and 3 bases lay outside the gene matches. The CDR3 runs to 13 residues. DNA for the CDR3: TGTGCCAGCAGTTTACAGGGGGGATATGGCTACACCTTC. This encodes CASSLQGGYGYTF.

This rearrangement joins TRBV5-5 to TRBJ2-3, with 11 positions matching TRBD1. With V trimmed by 4 bases and J by 1 base, 5 bases remained unmatched. Germline loops: CDR1 SGHKS, CDR2 YYEKEE (reference sequence). The CDR3 has 16 residues. This CDR3 reads CASSLGQGEGTDTQYF. The CDR3 coding sequence is TGTGCCAGCAGCCTGGGACAGGGGGAGGGCACAGATACGCAGTATTTT.

This chain connects TRBV10-3 to TRBJ1-1; weak D call: TRBD1 (6 bases). Trimming removed 2 bases from V and 0 bases from J, with 7 bases in between. The germline V gene has CDR1 ENHRY and CDR2 SYGVKD. The CDR3 runs to 14 residues. In DNA form, the CDR3 reads TGTGCCATCAGTGAGGGACAGCTGAACACTGAAGCTTTCTTT. It encodes CAISEGQLNTEAFF.

The chain employs TRBV9 and TRBJ2-3; 7 bases agree with TRBD2. The CDR3 runs to 16 residues. Trimming at V came to 0 bases and at J to 0 bases, leaving 4 bases not matched to a gene. From germline, CDR1 is SGDLS and CDR2 YYNGEE. The CDR3 DNA follows: TGTGCCAGCAGCGTAGTCGGGAGGTCTAGCACAGATACGCAGTATTTT. Amino acids: CASSVVGRSSTDTQYF.

This chain joins TRBV27 and TRBJ1-5; D call uncertain. V was pared by 4 bases and J by 0 bases, with 13 bases between. Germline V CDR1 and CDR2: MNHEY, SMNVEV (reference sequence). This CDR3 comprises 16 residues. The CDR3 loop is CASSSLWNYSNQPQHF. The CDR3 DNA is TGTGCCAGCAGTTCCCTCTGGAACTATAGCAATCAGCCCCAGCATTTT.

In the case of this clone: Germline is not matched at one junction end, which may reflect a read error. This chain uses TRBV4-1 with TRBJ2-7; D is unresolved. The CDR3 covers 15 residues. Germline lookup yields CDR1 MGHRA and CDR2 YSYEKL. CDR3 coding DNA: TGCGCCAGCAGTCAAGGTACAGTTAGCTCCTACGAGCAGTACTTC. Protein sequence: CASSQGTVSSYEQYF.